A single sample gave rise to the 13 T cell receptor beta chains below, sequenced in a study of T cell changes during pregnancy in multiple sclerosis. Method: immunoSEQ multiplex PCR; TCRdb's copy keeps in-frame clones and lacks some. This table holds about 43,000 clones, approximately 90% found once. The specimen was PBMCs (not recorded whether the cells were cultured). All receptors derive from a female donor with multiple sclerosis, enrolled in a pregnancy study.

V gene TRBV9 combines with J gene TRBJ1-2; possibly TRBD1 for D (5 bases). The V end was cut by 0 bases, the J end by 3 bases, with 9 bases between. CDR3 length: 14 amino acids. Germline V gene sequence: CDR1 SGDLS, CDR2 YYNGEE. This chain's CDR3 is CASSVGGADYGYTF. CDR3 DNA: TGTGCCAGCAGCGTAGGAGGGGCTGACTATGGCTACACCTTC.

The CDR3 DNA reads TGTGCCAGCAGTCTCGGTTCTACGGACACTGAAGCTTTCTTT. As protein: CASSLGSTDTEAFF. The chain carries TRBV6-5 and TRBJ1-1; no reliable D call. The CDR3 spans 14 residues. Germline V gene data show CDR1 as MNHEY and CDR2 as SVGAGI. Trimming took off 5 bases at V and 3 bases at J, with 13 bases between the two ends.

The table lists this clone with a few counts. This chain joins TRBV27 and TRBJ2-6; D is unresolved. The length of the CDR3 is 14 residues. V dropped 5 bases and J dropped 0 bases, with 5 bases sitting between them. The V gene's germline CDR1 is MNHEY and CDR2 SMNVEV (reference sequence). The DNA for the CDR3 is TGTGCCAGCAGTCGTAGCTCTGGGGCCAACGTCCTGACTTTC. Its protein is CASSRSSGANVLTF. Filled out from reference TRBV27 and TRBJ2-6, the complete variable domain reads EAQVTQNPRYLITVTGKKLTVTCSQNMNHEYMSWYRQDPGLGLRQIYYSMNVEVTDKGDVPEGYKVSRKEKRNFPLILESPSPNQTSLYFCASSRSSGANVLTFGAGSRLTVL.

This clone was recorded a few times. The chain has TRBV27 and TRBJ2-7; D remains unclear. This CDR3 contains 13 residues. Germline CDR1 MNHEY, CDR2 SMNVEV (reference sequence). V shed 5 bases and J shed 2 bases, with 10 bases lying between them. The DNA of the CDR3 is TGTGCCAGCAGTCGAGACTTAACCTACGAGCAGTACTTC. The encoded protein is CASSRDLTYEQYF.

The rearrangement uses TRBV28 and TRBJ2-5, with TRBD1 identical over 7 bases. After removal of 6 bases from V and 4 bases from J, the junction contained 5 bases not matched to a gene. The CDR3 is 13 amino acids. CDR1 and CDR2 from the germline V gene are MDHEN and SYDVKM. In DNA, the CDR3 is TGTGCCAGCAGACTACAGGGGAGAGAGACCCAGTACTTC. Translating it yields CASRLQGRETQYF.

The genes are TRBV5-5 and TRBJ2-7; D possibly corresponds to TRBD2 (5 bases). The CDR3 covers 16 residues. V dropped 3 bases and J dropped 4 bases, with 20 bases sitting between them. Germline values: CDR1 SGHKS, CDR2 YYEKEE (reference sequence). CDR3 in DNA: TGTGCCAGCAGCTCCCTCTCTAGCAAGTGGAGGTACGAGCAGTACTTC. It codes for CASSSLSSKWRYEQYF.

The rearrangement joins TRBV7-8 to TRBJ1-2; perhaps TRBD1 as D (6 bases). Trimming removed 3 bases from V and 8 bases from J, with 10 bases in between. Germline V gene lookup returns CDR1 SGHVS and CDR2 FQNEAQ. The CDR3 is 12 amino acids. The CDR3 sequence is CASSFRGDGYTF. In DNA form, the CDR3 reads TGTGCCAGCAGCTTCAGGGGAGACGGCTACACCTTC.

Written as DNA, the CDR3 is TGCGCCAGCAGCCAAGAAGTCGGACTTTCCTACGAGCAGTACTTC. Amino acid sequence: CASSQEVGLSYEQYF. The V call is TRBV4-1, the J call TRBJ2-7, with TRBD2 as a possible D gene (5 bases). V lost 0 bases and J lost 1, with 10 bases in between. The CDR3 runs to 15 residues. Germline lookup yields CDR1 MGHRA and CDR2 YSYEKL.

V usage is TRBV4-3 and J usage is TRBJ2-3; 11 nucleotides line up with TRBD2. The CDR3 sequence is 17 residues long. V lost 2 bases to trimming and J lost 0 bases; unmatched junction nucleotides: 4. Germline CDR1 and CDR2: LGHNA and YSLEER. The DNA of the CDR3 is TGCGCCAGCAGCCAACCCGGGACTAGCGGAAGCACAGATACGCAGTATTTT. It is translated as CASSQPGTSGSTDTQYF.

The chain has TRBV9 and TRBJ1-1; no firm D call. The CDR3 loop spans 12 amino acids. CDR1 and CDR2 from the germline V gene are SGDLS and YYNGEE. Trimming left V 4 bases short and J 6 bases short, with 10 bases between. In nucleotides, the CDR3 is TGTGCCAGCAGCCCCTGGATCTCTGAAGCTTTCTTT. Translating gives CASSPWISEAFF.

The chain employs TRBV5-6 and TRBJ1-5, with D hard to call. In germline, CDR1 is SGHDT, CDR2 YYEEEE. V lost 3 bases and J lost 0, with 10 bases in between. There are 15 residues in the CDR3. This CDR3 reads CASSWQRDSNQPQHF. The CDR3 region has the DNA TGTGCCAGCAGCTGGCAGAGAGATAGCAATCAGCCCCAGCATTTT.

CDR3 loop: CASRGVDEAVSAAYEQYF. CDR3 DNA sequence: TGTGCCAGCAGGGGGGTAGACGAAGCTGTCTCAGCCGCCTACGAGCAGTACTTC. V is TRBV6-4 and J is TRBJ2-7, with D possibly called TRBD1 or TRBD2 (5 bases each). CDR1 and CDR2 from the germline V gene are MRHNA and SNTAGT. There are 18 residues in the CDR3. V was clipped by 6 bases and J by 2 bases, with 26 bases between them.

The CDR3 loop is CASSFAGVGTEAFF. The CDR3 nucleotides are TGTGCCAGCAGTTTCGCAGGGGTCGGCACTGAAGCTTTCTTT. V and J are TRBV28 and TRBJ1-1, with TRBD1 as a possible D gene (6 bases). In germline, CDR1 is MDHEN, CDR2 SYDVKM. The CDR3 runs to 14 residues. V dropped 3 bases and J dropped 4 bases, with 12 bases sitting between them.